One and the same sample provided the 24 T cell receptor beta chains below, sequenced in a study of blood T cell repertoires in COVID-19. Sequenced by immunoSEQ multiplex PCR; TCRdb stores in-frame clones only, minus some. The sample lists around 87,000 clones; around four fifths were seen once. Input material: peripheral blood. The receptor source for this set is a human donor in a cohort sampled during active COVID-19.

The chain carries TRBV12-2 and TRBJ1-2; the table calls TRBD1, which could not be checked here. TRBV12-2 is flagged as a pseudogene. This CDR3 region has 16 residues. In nucleotides, the CDR3 is TGTGCAAGTCGCTTAGCTTTACAGGGCCCACACTATGGCTACACCTTC. Translating it yields CASRLALQGPHYGYTF.

The chain couples TRBV27 to TRBJ1-4; a possible D gene is TRBD1 (6 bases). V was clipped by 5 bases and J by 8 bases, with 15 bases between them. Germline V gives CDR1 MNHEY, CDR2 SMNVEV (reference sequence). CDR3 length: 14 amino acids. The CDR3 protein is CASSQQGMEEKLFF. Here the CDR3 DNA reads TGTGCCAGCAGTCAACAGGGAATGGAGGAAAAACTGTTTTTT. The full variable domain, rest sourced from reference TRBV27 and TRBJ1-4, is EAQVTQNPRYLITVTGKKLTVTCSQNMNHEYMSWYRQDPGLGLRQIYYSMNVEVTDKGDVPEGYKVSRKEKRNFPLILESPSPNQTSLYFCASSQQGMEEKLFFGSGTQLSVL.

The V gene is TRBV20-1, the J gene TRBJ2-7; 7 positions match TRBD2. The CDR3 sequence is 11 residues long. After removal of 3 bases from V and 7 bases from J, the junction contained 3 bases not matched to a gene. Looked up from germline, CDR1 is DFQATT and CDR2 is SNEGSKA (reference sequence). The DNA of the CDR3 is TGCAGTGCTAGTGTCGGGGGGGAGCAGTACTTC. As protein: CSASVGGEQYF.

This clone was seen a handful of times. This rearrangement joins TRBV6-6 to TRBJ2-2, with D possibly being TRBD2 (5 bases). CDR3 length: 14 amino acids. Germline CDR1 is MNHNY and CDR2 is SVGAGI (reference sequence). Trimming removed 0 bases from V and 4 bases from J, with 6 bases in between. The chain's CDR3 is CASSYSGVTGELFF. The CDR3 bases are TGTGCCAGCAGTTACTCCGGGGTCACCGGGGAGCTGTTTTTT.

The CDR3 coding sequence is TGTGCCAGCAGCTCAGGACACCTCTCTGGGGCCAACGTCCTGACTTTC. Translation: CASSSGHLSGANVLTF. V usage is TRBV5-6 and J usage is TRBJ2-6; a weak D match, TRBD1 (5 bases). CDR3 size: 16 residues. V was trimmed by 3 bases and J by 0 bases, leaving 10 bases between them. CDR1 and CDR2 (germline): SGHDT, YYEEEE.

V and J are TRBV6-5 and TRBJ2-1, with D possibly being TRBD1 (6 bases). Trimming took off 7 bases at V and 7 bases at J, with 20 bases between the two ends. Per the germline V gene, CDR1 is MNHEY and CDR2 is SVGAGI. The CDR3 totals 15 residues. The CDR3 DNA follows: TGTGCCAGCACCATAAGGGTACAGGGAATTAATGAGCAGTTCTTC. Amino acid sequence: CASTIRVQGINEQFF.

The chain employs TRBV19 and TRBJ1-1, with D tentatively TRBD1 (5 bases). Trimming stripped 2 bases from V and 5 bases from J, with 15 bases between. CDR1 is LNHDA, CDR2 SQIVND, per germline (reference sequence). The CDR3 consists of 15 residues. This CDR3 reads CASSIRSGRGTEAFF. DNA of the CDR3: TGTGCCAGTAGTATAAGGTCGGGGAGGGGAACTGAAGCTTTCTTT.

This CDR3 is CASSLAAAYNEQFF. The CDR3 DNA reads as TGTGCCAGCAGTTTAGCAGCGGCCTACAATGAGCAGTTCTTC. The chain joins TRBV27 to TRBJ2-1; a weak D match, TRBD2 (5 bases). Germline CDR1 reads MNHEY; CDR2 reads SMNVEV (reference sequence). The ends were cut back, 2 bases at V and 2 bases at J, with 7 bases in the middle. The CDR3 sequence is 14 residues long.

This clone appeared once. The chain uses TRBV5-1 and TRBJ2-4; TRBD1 matches at 11 bases. Looked up from germline, CDR1 is SGHRS and CDR2 is YFSETQ. With 4 bases clipped from V and 7 bases from J, the junction kept 7 bases outside the gene matches. The CDR3 totals 15 residues. CDR3 nucleotides: TGCGCCAGCAGCCCCGGTGGGACAGGGGGGAACATTCAGTACTTC. This codes for CASSPGGTGGNIQYF.

The chain couples TRBV2 to TRBJ2-1, with 12 bases matching TRBD1. The CDR3 covers 13 residues. The V gene end was trimmed by 8 bases and the J gene end by 10 bases; junction bases not matched to a gene: 6. Germline CDR1 reads SNHLY; CDR2 reads FYNNEI. CDR3 in DNA: TGTGCCAGCCGGGGACAGGGGGCAGAGGAGCAGTTCTTC. Its protein product is CASRGQGAEEQFF.

The rearrangement links TRBV4-1 to TRBJ2-1; 9 bases agree with TRBD2. Unmatched junction bases numbered 21, after V lost 4 bases and J lost 8 bases. CDR1 MGHRA and CDR2 YSYEKL come from the germline V gene. The CDR3 contains 19 residues. CDR3 bases: TGCGCCAGCAGCCCCTACCCCCCCGGGACTAGCAGGAGGGGCGATGAGCAGTTCTTC. This codes for CASSPYPPGTSRRGDEQFF.

This chain connects TRBV19 to TRBJ2-1; 8 nucleotides agree with TRBD2. Per the germline V gene, CDR1 is LNHDA and CDR2 is SQIVND (reference sequence). The V segment lost 3 bases and the J segment 4 bases; nucleotides outside the gene matches: 8. The CDR3 sequence is 16 residues long. The chain's CDR3 is CASSISAGGGYNEQFF. Here the CDR3 DNA reads TGTGCCAGTAGTATTTCTGCGGGAGGAGGTTACAATGAGCAGTTCTTC. Looking up the rest from reference TRBV19 and TRBJ2-1 gives the full variable domain: DGGITQSPKYLFRKEGQNVTLSCEQNLNHDAMYWYRQDPGQGLRLIYYSQIVNDFQKGDIAEGYSVSREKKESFPLTVTSAQKNPTAFYLCASSISAGGGYNEQFFGPGTRLTVL.

This clone came up once. For the CDR3, the DNA is TGTGCCAGCTGGGAGGTTATACGGTACTTC. Residues: CASWEVIRYF. The gene calls are TRBV27 and TRBJ2-7; TRBD2 is a possible D gene (6 bases). The CDR3 is made up of 10 amino acids. Germline V gene sequence: CDR1 MNHEY, CDR2 SMNVEV (reference sequence). V was shortened by 8 bases and J by 12 bases, with 14 bases between the two germline ends.

The gene calls are TRBV6-5 and TRBJ1-2; D might be TRBD1 (6 bases). The V end was cut by 6 bases, the J end by 7 bases, with 9 bases between. The length of the CDR3 is 11 residues. Germline CDR1 is MNHEY and CDR2 is SVGAGI. CDR3 sequence: CASRGGGGYTF. CDR3 in DNA: TGTGCCAGCAGAGGGGGGGGTGGCTACACCTTC.

The V and J genes are TRBV27 and TRBJ1-5, with TRBD1 as a possible D gene (6 bases). Trimming shortened V by 3 bases and J by 1 base, and 7 bases separated the two germline ends. There are 14 residues in the CDR3. From germline, CDR1 is MNHEY and CDR2 SMNVEV (reference sequence). Here the CDR3 DNA reads TGTGCCAGCAGTTTGGACAGAAGCAATCAGCCCCAGCATTTT. Amino acid sequence: CASSLDRSNQPQHF.

J is TRBJ2-6 and V is TRBV28; D is perhaps TRBD1 (5 bases). The germline CDR1 and CDR2 sequences are MDHEN and SYDVKM. The CDR3 is made up of 16 amino acids. Trimming stripped 3 bases from V and 0 bases from J, with 9 bases between. The CDR3 coding sequence is TGTGCCAGCAGTTTGGGTGGGGCCTCTGGGGCCAACGTCCTGACTTTC. Translated: CASSLGGASGANVLTF.

This clone was observed a few times. This rearrangement joins TRBV9 to TRBJ2-2; TRBD2 aligns across 12 bases. J gave up 6 bases and V 4 bases, and 13 bases lay outside the gene matches. This CDR3 has 18 residues. CDR1 is SGDLS, CDR2 YYNGEE, per germline. The CDR3: CASSTKTRLAGVSGELFF. The CDR3 DNA sequence: TGTGCCAGCAGCACAAAAACGAGACTAGCGGGAGTATCCGGGGAGCTGTTTTTT.

V gene TRBV6-5 combines with J gene TRBJ1-2; 7 bases line up with TRBD1. Unmatched junction bases numbered 8, after V lost 6 bases and J lost 4 bases. CDR1 and CDR2 from the germline V gene are MNHEY and SVGAGI. This CDR3 has 14 amino acids. The CDR3 sequence: CASSRQGLGYGYTF. The CDR3, as DNA: TGTGCCAGCAGCCGACAGGGACTTGGCTATGGCTACACCTTC.

This chain connects TRBV7-9 to TRBJ2-7; 10 bases line up with TRBD1. V shed 1 base and J 6 bases; nucleotides not matched to a gene: 9. In germline, CDR1 is SEHNR, CDR2 FQNEAQ (reference sequence). The CDR3 contains 16 residues. The CDR3: CASSLGDSDRGGEQYF. The CDR3 DNA is TGTGCCAGCAGCTTAGGGGATTCGGACAGGGGGGGCGAGCAGTACTTC.

The V gene is TRBV11-2, the J gene TRBJ2-7; 9 bases map to TRBD1. The V gene's germline CDR1 is SGHAT and CDR2 FQNNGV. J was trimmed by 11 bases and V by 6 bases; bases with no gene match: 11. This CDR3 is built from 13 residues. The CDR3 is CASSLENRGREYF. Written as DNA, the CDR3 is TGTGCCAGCAGTCTCGAAAACAGGGGGCGTGAGTACTTC. Filled out from reference TRBV11-2 and TRBJ2-7, the complete variable domain reads EAGVAQSPRYKIIEKRQSVAFWCNPISGHATLYWYQQILGQGPKLLIQFQNNGVVDDSQLPKDRFSAERLKGVDSTLKIQPAKLEDSAVYLCASSLENRGREYFGPGTRLTVT.

The chain employs TRBV2 and TRBJ1-6; D not certain. Germline CDR1 SNHLY, CDR2 FYNNEI. V lost 2 bases, J lost 10 bases, and 9 bases lay in between. This CDR3 contains 13 residues. CDR3 in DNA: TGTGCCAGCAGTGAACAGGTTTTATCACCCCTCCACTTT. Amino acid sequence: CASSEQVLSPLHF.

The gene calls are TRBV6-5 and TRBJ1-6, with 7 bases identical to TRBD1. The germline V gene encodes CDR1 MNHEY and CDR2 SVGAGI. Losses at the gene ends were 4 bases for V and 12 bases for J; bases not matched to a gene: 12. The CDR3 contains 15 residues. The CDR3 DNA sequence: TGTGCCAGCAGTTCCCCGAGGCAGGGGGAGGTACCCCTCCACTTT. It encodes CASSSPRQGEVPLHF.

This chain uses TRBV30 with TRBJ1-6; maybe TRBD1 (6 bases). Germline loops: CDR1 GTSNPN, CDR2 SVGIG (reference sequence). Deletions cut 8 bases from V and 1 base from J, with 18 bases between. This CDR3 has 16 residues. CDR3 sequence reads: CAGTYEGGSYNSPLHF. DNA of the CDR3: TGTGCCGGGACATACGAAGGAGGGTCCTATAATTCACCCCTCCACTTT. Together with reference TRBV30 and TRBJ1-6, the CDR3 gives the full variable domain: SQTIHQWPATLVQPVGSPLSLECTVEGTSNPNLYWYRQAAGRGLQLLFYSVGIGQISSEVPQNLSASRPQDRQFILSSKKLLLSDSGFYLCAGTYEGGSYNSPLHFGNGTRLTVT.

The chain combines TRBV5-1 with TRBJ2-2; D possibly corresponds to TRBD1 (5 bases). Looked up from germline, CDR1 is SGHRS and CDR2 is YFSETQ. V lost 0 bases and J 8 bases, leaving 14 bases between the germline ends. This CDR3 region has 15 residues. CDR3 in DNA: TGCGCCAGCAGCTTGGCCTCCTGGGGCGCGGGGGAGCTGTTTTTT. It yields the protein CASSLASWGAGELFF.